This TCR beta chain was identified in a study of cytomegalovirus exposure and HLA in healthy donors. About the research overall: Sequencing of about 179 million T cells in an earlier analysis found 100 million to 140 million unique TCR beta sequences.

In regard to this clone: The antigen is undetermined.

It was with 60 Vbeta and 13 Jbeta primers that the PCR ran. Profiling relied on immunoSEQ multiplex PCR, and the TCRdb table lists in-frame clones only, not all of them. This sample has about 200,000 clones, with more than 80% found just once. The study's findings and limits: Some highly shared sequence variants likely arose as a pipeline artifact.

The CDR3 has 17 amino acids. The trim removed 5 bases at V and 3 bases at J, leaving 10 bases unmatched. Per germline, CDR1 MGHRA and CDR2 YSYEKL. This TCR came from a man aged 25 to 45 in good health and CMV-seronegative. This chain links TRBV4-1 with TRBJ2-3; 11 nucleotides match TRBD1. Material for sequencing was PBMCs. The CDR3 bases are TGCGCCAGCAGCTTGATAGTGGGACAGGGGGTAACAGATACGCAGTATTTT. This sequence encodes CASSLIVGQGVTDTQYF.